Shown below are 23 T cell receptor beta chains from a single sample sequenced in a study of blood T cell repertoires in COVID-19. The table came from immunoSEQ multiplex PCR; TCRdb's copy has only in-frame clones and leaves some out. This sample carries under 100,000 clones, around 90% of them seen once, and the ten largest clones take roughly 4.4%. The sequenced sample consisted of peripheral blood. All receptors derive from a man between 50 and 59 years old with active COVID-19.

This clone occurred once. V is TRBV27 and J is TRBJ1-2; 10 nucleotides align to TRBD1. V gave up 6 bases and J gave up 5 bases; unmatched junction bases: 9. Germline V gene sequence: CDR1 MNHEY, CDR2 SMNVEV (reference sequence). This CDR3 has 15 amino acids. Here the CDR3 reads CASRNRQGADYGYTF. In DNA form, the CDR3 reads TGTGCCAGCAGGAACAGACAGGGGGCCGATTATGGCTACACCTTC.

The chain has TRBV4-2 and TRBJ2-5; possibly TRBD1 for D (5 bases). The germline V and J ends were trimmed by 6 bases and 5 bases, with 16 bases remaining between them. CDR1 is LGHNA and CDR2 is YNFKEQ in the germline V gene. The CDR3 runs to 14 residues. CDR3 sequence (DNA): TGTGCCAGCAGTACCCAAGGGGCCAGGGAGACCCAGTACTTC. Translated, it gives CASSTQGARETQYF.

The V and J genes are TRBV18 and TRBJ1-5; unclear D gene. Between the trimmed V and J ends, which lost 4 bases and 0 bases, there was a span of 10 bases. The CDR3 extends over 15 amino acids. Germline V gene sequence: CDR1 KGHSH, CDR2 LQKENI. This CDR3 reads CASSRSAGSNQPQHF. The CDR3 DNA is TGTGCCAGCTCACGGTCCGCAGGTAGCAATCAGCCCCAGCATTTT.

The chain combines TRBV11-3 with TRBJ2-7; tentatively, D is TRBD2 (5 bases). The CDR3 covers 15 residues. The germline CDR1 and CDR2 sequences are SGHNT and YENEEA. The V gene lost 5 bases and the J gene lost 2 bases, with 16 bases spanning the gap. CDR3 region: CASSGRGYGPYEQYF. The CDR3 coding sequence is TGTGCCAGCAGCGGGAGAGGTTACGGCCCCTACGAGCAGTACTTC.

The chain is built from TRBV6-2 or TRBV6-3 and TRBJ1-1; D is uncertain. Per the germline V gene, CDR1 is MNHEY and CDR2 is SVGEGT. The V gene lost 0 bases and the J gene lost 5 bases, with 13 bases spanning the gap. The CDR3 is 15 residues long. DNA for the CDR3: TGTGCCAGCAGTTACTCGACGGCGCCGGGGACTGAAGCTTTCTTT. Translation: CASSYSTAPGTEAFF.

The chain couples TRBV12-3 or TRBV12-4 to TRBJ1-3; D is unresolved. Trimming took 9 bases from V and 1 from J, leaving 7 bases between them. This CDR3 is built from 12 residues. The CDR3 nucleotides are TGTGCCAGTTCGGGGTCTGGAAACACCATATATTTT. Translation: CASSGSGNTIYF.

The chain employs TRBV28 and TRBJ1-5; 9 bases fit TRBD1. V lost 8 bases and J lost 4; bases outside the gene matches: 0. From germline, CDR1 is MDHEN and CDR2 SYDVKM. The CDR3 covers 12 residues. DNA for the CDR3: TGTGCCAGCGACAGGGGGAATCAGCCCCAGCATTTT. This encodes CASDRGNQPQHF. The full variable domain, with the rest looked up from reference TRBV28 and TRBJ1-5, is DVKVTQSSRYLVKRTGEKVFLECVQDMDHENMFWYRQDPGLGLRLIYFSYDVKMKEKGDIPEGYSVSREKKERFSLILESASTNQTSMYLCASDRGNQPQHFGDGTRLSIL.

The chain links TRBV6-4 to TRBJ2-2, with D uncertain. CDR3 length equals 15 residues. Germline V gene data show CDR1 as MRHNA and CDR2 as SNTAGT. V shed 6 bases and J shed 4 bases, with 15 bases lying between them. The CDR3 region is CASSEFETITGELFF. In DNA, the CDR3 is TGTGCCAGCAGCGAGTTTGAGACAATCACCGGGGAGCTGTTTTTT.

J is TRBJ2-2 and V is TRBV4-1; D gene unclear. The CDR3 covers 11 residues. Germline loops: CDR1 MGHRA, CDR2 YSYEKL. Trimming shortened V by 3 bases and J by 7 bases, and 3 bases separated the two germline ends. The CDR3, as DNA: TGCGCCAGCAGCCACCGCGGGGAGCTGTTTTTT. This encodes CASSHRGELFF.

This clone was recorded once. V usage is TRBV4-1 and J usage is TRBJ1-2; maybe TRBD1 (5 bases). Trimming left V 0 bases short and J 10 bases short, with 12 bases between. Per the germline V gene, CDR1 is MGHRA and CDR2 is YSYEKL. This CDR3 is built from 13 residues. CDR3 sequence reads: CASSQDAGLFYTF. DNA of the CDR3: TGCGCCAGCAGCCAAGATGCGGGACTGTTCTACACCTTC.

CDR3 sequence (DNA): TGTGCCAGCAGTGAAGCGACACGGGGGAAGACCCAGTACTTC. As protein: CASSEATRGKTQYF. The chain couples TRBV25-1 to TRBJ2-5; possibly TRBD2 for D (6 bases). CDR3 length: 14 residues. The germline CDR1 and CDR2 sequences are MGHDK and SYGVNS. V dropped 2 bases and J dropped 6 bases, with 13 bases sitting between them.

This chain connects TRBV30 to TRBJ2-1; TRBD2 aligns across 10 bases. The CDR3 runs 18 residues. Germline CDR1 is GTSNPN and CDR2 is SVGIG (reference sequence). Trimming removed 0 bases from V and 2 bases from J; junction bases left unmatched: 10. The CDR3 bases are TGTGCCTGGAGTGTGGAGTGGACTAGCGGACCCCCCTACAATGAGCAGTTCTTC. It translates to CAWSVEWTSGPPYNEQFF.

This chain joins TRBV7-2 and TRBJ1-5, with TRBD1 as a possible D gene (6 bases). V lost 5 bases, J lost 2 bases, and 10 bases lay in between. The CDR3 totals 14 residues. Per germline, CDR1 SGHTA and CDR2 FQGNSA. The CDR3 DNA reads TGTGCCAGCAGCACTCGACAGGGCAATCAGCCCCAGCATTTT. This gives the protein CASSTRQGNQPQHF.

The chain has TRBV5-5 and TRBJ2-3; D perhaps matches TRBD1 (5 bases). The V end was cut by 1 base, the J end by 2 bases, with 11 bases between. The length of the CDR3 is 15 residues. Germline CDR1 and CDR2: SGHKS and YYEKEE (reference sequence). The CDR3 region has the DNA TGTGCCAGCAGCTTGAGGCGACAGATCACAGATACGCAGTATTTT. This encodes CASSLRRQITDTQYF.

The chain links TRBV7-2 to TRBJ2-5, with 7 bases aligning to TRBD2. The CDR3 runs 18 residues. From germline, CDR1 is SGHTA and CDR2 FQGNSA. Losses at the gene ends were 2 bases for V and 0 bases for J; bases not matched to a gene: 12. The CDR3 region has the DNA TGTGCCAGCAGCTTACCCCCCCCCGCGCGGGGGTACCAAGAGACCCAGTACTTC. It codes for CASSLPPPARGYQETQYF.

The gene calls are TRBV10-3 and TRBJ1-4; 7 positions agree with TRBD1. The V and J ends lost 4 bases and 4 bases, in that order; junction bases with no gene match: 6. Germline V gives CDR1 ENHRY, CDR2 SYGVKD. The CDR3 runs to 15 residues. The CDR3 sequence: CAISADREINEKLFF. CDR3 nucleotide sequence: TGTGCCATCAGTGCCGACAGGGAGATTAATGAAAAACTGTTTTTT.

The chain couples TRBV4-1 to TRBJ2-1, with 9 bases identical to TRBD2. Germline V lookup: CDR1 MGHRA, CDR2 YSYEKL. V lost 2 bases, J lost 6 bases, and 5 bases stayed unmatched. This CDR3 contains 15 residues. CDR3 in amino acids: CASSQLAGGSNEQFF. The DNA for the CDR3 is TGCGCCAGCAGCCAATTGGCGGGGGGGAGCAATGAGCAGTTCTTC.

The genes are TRBV5-1 and TRBJ1-4; D gene unclear. The CDR3 runs to 14 residues. Trimming cost V 0 bases and J 5 bases, with 8 bases left between them. Per germline, CDR1 SGHRS and CDR2 YFSETQ. The CDR3 sequence: CASSLERMNEKLFF. CDR3 bases: TGCGCCAGCAGCTTGGAGAGGATGAATGAAAAACTGTTTTTT.

The chain links TRBV10-3 to TRBJ2-2, with D perhaps TRBD2 (6 bases). The CDR3 has 15 amino acids. Germline loops: CDR1 ENHRY, CDR2 SYGVKD. V gave up 6 bases and J gave up 0 bases, with 11 bases separating them. The DNA of the CDR3 is TGTGCCATCAGGGCGGGAACCGCGAACACCGGGGAGCTGTTTTTT. It translates to CAIRAGTANTGELFF.

The table lists this clone with a count of one. This chain uses TRBV7-8 with TRBJ2-7; D is ambiguous. The germline V and J ends were trimmed by 6 bases and 6 bases, with 18 bases remaining between them. Germline V gene data show CDR1 as SGHVS and CDR2 as FQNEAQ. The CDR3 contains 14 residues. CDR3: CASSYRRSSTEQYF. In DNA form, the CDR3 reads TGTGCCAGCAGTTATCGCCGGTCGTCCACCGAGCAGTACTTC.

The gene calls are TRBV10-3 and TRBJ1-1; D gene uncertain. The CDR3 length is 19 residues. Germline-derived CDR1 and CDR2 are ENHRY and SYGVKD. With 3 bases removed from V and 0 bases from J, the gap between germline ends came to 23 bases. DNA of the CDR3: TGTGCCATCAGTGAACCAGGACGGCGGGCCCGGATGGTGAACACTGAAGCTTTCTTT. It codes for CAISEPGRRARMVNTEAFF.

The V gene is TRBV3-1 (or the pseudogene TRBV3-2), the J gene TRBJ2-7; D is unresolved. V was shortened by 4 bases and J by 5 bases, with 12 bases between the two germline ends. Germline V CDR1 and CDR2: LGHDT, YNNKEL (reference sequence). This CDR3 is 13 amino acids long. CDR3 in amino acids: CASSPTPRDEQYF. The CDR3 DNA sequence: TGTGCCAGCAGCCCGACTCCCAGAGACGAGCAGTACTTC.

The chain is built from TRBV6-2 or TRBV6-3 and TRBJ2-7; TRBD2 agrees at 13 bases. The length of the CDR3 is 17 residues. With 6 bases clipped from V and 3 bases from J, the junction kept 11 bases outside the gene matches. Germline V gene data show CDR1 as MNHEY and CDR2 as SVGEGT. CDR3 loop: CASSRFRTSGGDYEQYF. In DNA form, the CDR3 reads TGTGCCAGCAGCCGCTTTCGGACTAGCGGGGGCGACTACGAGCAGTACTTC.